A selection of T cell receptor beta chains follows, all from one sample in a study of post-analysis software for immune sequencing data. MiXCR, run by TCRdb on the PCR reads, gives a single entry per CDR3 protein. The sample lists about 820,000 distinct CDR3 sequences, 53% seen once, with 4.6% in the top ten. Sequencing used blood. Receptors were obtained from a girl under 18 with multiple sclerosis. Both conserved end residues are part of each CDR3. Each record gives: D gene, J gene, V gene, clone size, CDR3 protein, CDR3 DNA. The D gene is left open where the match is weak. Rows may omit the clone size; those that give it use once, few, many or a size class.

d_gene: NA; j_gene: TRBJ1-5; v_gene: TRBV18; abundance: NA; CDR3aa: CASSPPGGRGNQPQHF; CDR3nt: TGTGCCAGCTCACCACCGGGAGGGAGGGGCAATCAGCCCCAGCATTTT
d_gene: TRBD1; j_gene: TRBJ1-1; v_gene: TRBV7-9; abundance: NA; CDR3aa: CASSSFQGRGILTEAFF; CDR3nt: TGTGCCAGCAGCTCTTTCCAGGGCAGGGGGATTTTGACTGAAGCTTTCTTT
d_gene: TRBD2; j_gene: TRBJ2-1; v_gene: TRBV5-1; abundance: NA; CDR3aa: CASSLAGGLAGENEQFF; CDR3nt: TGCGCCAGCAGCTTGGCCGGCGGACTAGCGGGAGAAAATGAGCAGTTCTTC
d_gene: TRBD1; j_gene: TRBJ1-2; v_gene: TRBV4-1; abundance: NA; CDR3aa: CASSQDLTGGGGYTF; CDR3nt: TGCGCCAGCAGCCAAGATCTGACAGGGGGCGGTGGCTACACCTTC
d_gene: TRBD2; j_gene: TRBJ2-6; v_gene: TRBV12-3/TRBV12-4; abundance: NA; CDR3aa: CASSSLAGDGANVLTF; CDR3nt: TGTGCCAGCAGCTCACTAGCGGGGGATGGGGCCAACGTCCTGACTTTC
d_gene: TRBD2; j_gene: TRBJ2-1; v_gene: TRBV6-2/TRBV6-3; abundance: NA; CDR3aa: CASSQPSGRTYNEQFF; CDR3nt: TGTGCCAGCAGTCAGCCGAGCGGGAGGACCTACAATGAGCAGTTCTTC
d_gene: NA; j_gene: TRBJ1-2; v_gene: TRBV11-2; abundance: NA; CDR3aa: CASSFRGLGGYTF; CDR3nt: TGTGCCAGCAGCTTTCGGGGACTTGGCGGCTACACCTTC
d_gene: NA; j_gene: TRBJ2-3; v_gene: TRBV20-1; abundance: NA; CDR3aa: CSARDLGRDTQYF; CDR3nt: TGCAGTGCTAGAGATCTCGGGCGGGATACGCAGTATTTT
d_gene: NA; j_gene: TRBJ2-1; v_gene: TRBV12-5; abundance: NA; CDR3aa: CASGLVQTEQFF; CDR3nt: TGTGCTAGTGGTTTGGTACAGACTGAGCAGTTCTTC
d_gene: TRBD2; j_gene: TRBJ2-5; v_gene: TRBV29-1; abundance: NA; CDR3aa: CSVPREGAETQYF; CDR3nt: TGCAGCGTTCCGCGGGAGGGTGCAGAGACCCAGTACTTC
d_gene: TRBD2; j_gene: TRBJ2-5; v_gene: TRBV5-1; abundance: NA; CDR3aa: CASSLPAGEQETQYF; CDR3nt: TGCGCCAGCAGCCTACCAGCGGGGGAACAAGAGACCCAGTACTTC
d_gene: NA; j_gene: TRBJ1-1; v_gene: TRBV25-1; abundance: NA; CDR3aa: CASSESDRANTEAFF; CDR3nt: TGTGCCAGCAGTGAATCTGACCGCGCGAACACTGAAGCTTTCTTT
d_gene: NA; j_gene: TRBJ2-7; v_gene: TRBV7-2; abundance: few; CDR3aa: CASSKGTPQPYEQYF; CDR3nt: TGTGCCAGCAGCAAAGGGACACCACAACCCTACGAGCAGTACTTC
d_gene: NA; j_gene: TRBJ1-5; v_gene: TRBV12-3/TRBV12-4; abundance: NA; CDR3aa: CASKGRTDQPQHF; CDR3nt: TGTGCCAGCAAGGGACGGACCGATCAGCCCCAGCATTTT
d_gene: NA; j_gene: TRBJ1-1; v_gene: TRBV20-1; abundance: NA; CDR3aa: CSAMDGPNTEAFF; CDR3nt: TGCAGTGCTATGGACGGACCGAACACTGAAGCTTTCTTT
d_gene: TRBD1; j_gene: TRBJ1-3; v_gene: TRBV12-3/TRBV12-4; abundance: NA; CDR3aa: CASNIRGAGGSGNTIYF; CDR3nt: TGTGCCAGCAATATAAGGGGGGCAGGGGGCTCTGGAAACACCATATATTTT
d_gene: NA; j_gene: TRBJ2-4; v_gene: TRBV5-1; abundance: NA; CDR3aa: CASSLDGSGSIQYF; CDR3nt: TGCGCCAGCAGCTTGGACGGGTCCGGTAGCATTCAGTACTTC
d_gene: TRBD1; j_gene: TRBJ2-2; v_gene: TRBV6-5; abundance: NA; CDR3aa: CASNRDRDFPGELFF; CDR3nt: TGTGCCAGCAACCGGGACAGGGACTTCCCCGGGGAGCTGTTTTTT
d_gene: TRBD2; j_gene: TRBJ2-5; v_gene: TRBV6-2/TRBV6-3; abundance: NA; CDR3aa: CASSPGLAGMETQYF; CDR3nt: TGTGCCAGCAGCCCCGGACTAGCGGGAATGGAGACCCAGTACTTC
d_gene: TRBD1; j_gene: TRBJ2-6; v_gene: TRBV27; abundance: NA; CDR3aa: CASSLYRDRGSSGANVLTF; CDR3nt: TGTGCCAGCAGTCTCTACAGGGACAGGGGCTCCAGTGGGGCCAACGTCCTGACTTTC
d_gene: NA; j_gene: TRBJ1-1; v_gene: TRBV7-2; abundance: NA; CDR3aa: CASSRGPQVGTEAFF; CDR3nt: TGTGCCAGCAGCCGGGGTCCCCAAGTGGGCACTGAAGCTTTCTTT
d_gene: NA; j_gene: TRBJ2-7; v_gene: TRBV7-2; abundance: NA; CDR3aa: CASSPGTFTYEQYF; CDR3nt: TGTGCCAGCAGCCCAGGGACATTCACCTACGAGCAGTACTTC
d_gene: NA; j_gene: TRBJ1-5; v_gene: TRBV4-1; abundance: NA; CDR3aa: CASSSEWGGYQSQHF; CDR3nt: TGCGCCAGCAGCTCTGAATGGGGGGGATATCAGTCCCAGCATTTT
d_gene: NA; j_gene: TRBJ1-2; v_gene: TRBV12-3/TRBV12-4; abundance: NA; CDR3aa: CASSLRRQDGYTF; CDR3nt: TGTGCCAGCAGTTTAAGGAGACAGGATGGCTACACCTTC
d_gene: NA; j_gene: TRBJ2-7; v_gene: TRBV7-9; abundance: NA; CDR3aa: CASSLKQTSWDNEQYF; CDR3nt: TGTGCCAGCAGCTTAAAACAGACCTCATGGGACAATGAGCAGTACTTC
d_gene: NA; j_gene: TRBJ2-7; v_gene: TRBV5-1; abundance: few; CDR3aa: CANSSKTYSYEQYF; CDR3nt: TGCGCCAACAGCTCTAAGACTTACTCCTACGAGCAGTACTTC
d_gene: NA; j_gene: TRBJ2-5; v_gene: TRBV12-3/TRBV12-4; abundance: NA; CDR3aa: CASSIDRNRETQYF; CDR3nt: TGTGCCAGCAGTATAGACAGGAACCGAGAGACCCAGTACTTC
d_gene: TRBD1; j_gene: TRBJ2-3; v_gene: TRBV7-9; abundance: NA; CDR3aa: CASSTDRGQSDTQYF; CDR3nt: TGTGCCAGCAGCACGGACAGGGGGCAGTCAGATACGCAGTATTTT
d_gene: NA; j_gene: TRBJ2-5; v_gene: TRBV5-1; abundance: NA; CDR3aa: CASSYRRFQVQETQYF; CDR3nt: TGCGCCAGCAGCTACCGACGTTTCCAGGTCCAAGAGACCCAGTACTTC
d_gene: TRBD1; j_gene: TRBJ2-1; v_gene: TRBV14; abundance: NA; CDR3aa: CASSQLTGVNEQFF; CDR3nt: TGTGCCAGCAGCCAATTGACAGGGGTCAATGAGCAGTTCTTC
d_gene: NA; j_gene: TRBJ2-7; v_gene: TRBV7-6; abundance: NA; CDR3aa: CASSLRTVGQQQYF; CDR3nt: TGTGCCAGCAGCTTGAGGACTGTCGGACAGCAGCAGTACTTC
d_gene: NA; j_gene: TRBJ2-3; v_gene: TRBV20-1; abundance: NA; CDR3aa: CSARGGLGDTQYF; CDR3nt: TGCAGTGCTAGAGGGGGGCTCGGAGATACGCAGTATTTT
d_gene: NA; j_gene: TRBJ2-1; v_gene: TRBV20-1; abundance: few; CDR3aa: CSAKGVGNEQFF; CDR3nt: TGCAGTGCTAAGGGCGTGGGGAATGAGCAGTTCTTC
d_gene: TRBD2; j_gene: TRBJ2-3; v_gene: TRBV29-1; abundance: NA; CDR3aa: CSVELAGATDTQYF; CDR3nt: TGCAGCGTTGAACTAGCGGGAGCCACAGATACGCAGTATTTT
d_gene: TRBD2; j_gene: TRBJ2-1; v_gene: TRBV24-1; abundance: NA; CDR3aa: CATSAREGGYNEQFF; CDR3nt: TGTGCCACCAGTGCGAGGGAGGGAGGATACAATGAGCAGTTCTTC
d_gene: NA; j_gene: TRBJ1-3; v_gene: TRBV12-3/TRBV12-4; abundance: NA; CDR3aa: CASSPHPRNTIYF; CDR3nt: TGTGCCAGCAGTCCCCACCCGAGAAACACCATATATTTT
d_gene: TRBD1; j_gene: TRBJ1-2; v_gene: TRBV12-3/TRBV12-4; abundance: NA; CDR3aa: CASTLPTGQGLNYGYTF; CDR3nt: TGTGCCAGCACCCTACCCACGGGACAGGGCCTTAACTATGGCTACACCTTC